These T cell receptor beta chains were read from a single sample in a study of shared clonotypes between healthy human individuals. The method was immunoSEQ multiplex PCR; TCRdb's version includes in-frame clones alone and lacks a portion of them. Of under 700,000 clones listed, roughly 96% are singletons. Sequenced sample: naive CD8+ T cells sorted from blood. These receptors all come from a woman aged 30 to 39 in good health. CDR3s include the opening cysteine and the closing phenylalanine or tryptophan. Fields, in order: D gene, J gene, clone size, V gene, CDR3 DNA, CDR3 protein. The D gene is left open where the match is weak. The listing skips clone size in some rows; elsewhere it reads once, few, many or a size class.

d_gene: NA; j_gene: TRBJ2-1; abundance: once; v_gene: TRBV5-1; CDR3nt: TGCGCCAGCAGCTTGGGTCGTCGATGGTCGGCGATCTACAATGAGCAGTTCTTC; CDR3aa: CASSLGRRWSAIYNEQFF
d_gene: TRBD1; j_gene: TRBJ2-2; abundance: NA; v_gene: TRBV5-1; CDR3nt: TGCGCCAGCAGCCAAGGGACAGGGGTCAAGACCGGGGAGCTGTTTTTT; CDR3aa: CASSQGTGVKTGELFF
d_gene: TRBD2; j_gene: TRBJ2-7; abundance: NA; v_gene: TRBV6-1; CDR3nt: TGTGCCAGCAATATAGCGGGAGTATACGAGCAGTACTTC; CDR3aa: CASNIAGVYEQYF
d_gene: TRBD2; j_gene: TRBJ2-1; abundance: once; v_gene: TRBV9; CDR3nt: TGTGCCAGCAGCGTAGGTAGGAGTAGCGGGAGTGAGCAGTTCTTC; CDR3aa: CASSVGRSSGSEQFF
d_gene: NA; j_gene: TRBJ2-7; abundance: NA; v_gene: TRBV28; CDR3nt: TGTGCCAGCAGTCAGCAGGGGTTTTTCTCCTACGAGCAGTACTTC; CDR3aa: CASSQQGFFSYEQYF
d_gene: NA; j_gene: TRBJ2-7; abundance: NA; v_gene: TRBV7-6; CDR3nt: TGTGCCAGCAGCTTAGCGCCAGGGGCCACCTACGAGCAGTACTTC; CDR3aa: CASSLAPGATYEQYF
d_gene: NA; j_gene: TRBJ2-1; abundance: NA; v_gene: TRBV5-6; CDR3nt: TGTGCCAGCAGCTTGGACGGAATCTCCTACAATGAGCAGTTCTTC; CDR3aa: CASSLDGISYNEQFF
d_gene: TRBD1; j_gene: TRBJ2-7; abundance: NA; v_gene: TRBV28; CDR3nt: TGTGCCAGCAGTCCCGGGACAGGGGGCAACGAGCAGTACTTC; CDR3aa: CASSPGTGGNEQYF
d_gene: NA; j_gene: TRBJ2-3; abundance: NA; v_gene: TRBV5-4; CDR3nt: TGTGCCAGCATGGGGACAGATACGCAGTATTTT; CDR3aa: CASMGTDTQYF
d_gene: TRBD2; j_gene: TRBJ2-1; abundance: NA; v_gene: TRBV2; CDR3nt: TGTGCCAGCAGCGGTATTTTGCGGGAGGGCCACTACAATGAGCAGTTCTTC; CDR3aa: CASSGILREGHYNEQFF
d_gene: NA; j_gene: TRBJ1-2; abundance: NA; v_gene: TRBV7-8; CDR3nt: TGTGCCAGCAAGGGGGAGGGGTGGATTGGCTACACCTTC; CDR3aa: CASKGEGWIGYTF
d_gene: NA; j_gene: TRBJ1-4; abundance: NA; v_gene: TRBV28; CDR3nt: TGTGCCACCTACCAACGGGACAATAATGAAAAACTGTTTTTT; CDR3aa: CATYQRDNNEKLFF
d_gene: TRBD2; j_gene: TRBJ2-7; abundance: NA; v_gene: TRBV4-1; CDR3nt: TGCGCCAGCAGGGCGTCTGCTAGCGGGAGCTCCTACGAGCAGTACTTC; CDR3aa: CASRASASGSSYEQYF
d_gene: NA; j_gene: TRBJ2-7; abundance: NA; v_gene: TRBV6-1; CDR3nt: TGTGCCAGCAGTGAAGCGCTTCTGGGGTGGGAAGACAGGAGGTACGAGCAGTACTTC; CDR3aa: CASSEALLGWEDRRYEQYF
d_gene: TRBD1; j_gene: TRBJ2-7; abundance: NA; v_gene: TRBV27; CDR3nt: TGTGCCAGCAGTCCCCCCCCGGGACAGGGGGCAAGGGAGCAGTACTTC; CDR3aa: CASSPPPGQGAREQYF
d_gene: NA; j_gene: TRBJ2-3; abundance: NA; v_gene: TRBV27; CDR3nt: TGTGCCAGCAGTTTATTTACTAGCACAGATACGCAGTATTTT; CDR3aa: CASSLFTSTDTQYF